The clone carrying this T cell receptor beta chain was found a few times. The antigen remains undetermined. From germline, CDR1 is SNHLY and CDR2 FYNNEI. V lost 7 bases, J lost 5 bases, and 4 bases stayed unmatched. The CDR3 loop spans 13 amino acids. The method was immunoSEQ multiplex PCR; TCRdb's version includes in-frame clones alone and lacks a portion of them. Found here are approximately 140,000 clones, 90% of them singletons; the top ten hold about 3.4%. The sample belongs to a study of T cell responses to AZD1222 COVID-19 vaccine. Study-level background: Pooling was applied to second doses at about 4 or about 12 weeks.

Points from the study as a whole: After two AZD1222 doses, spike-specific TCR breadth and depth rose versus day 0. Clonal diversity may have been underestimated, and the donors were mostly white British, with more females than males.

This chain joins TRBV2 and TRBJ2-2; 7 positions match TRBD1. The sequences come from peripheral blood, collected on day 0 of AZD1222 vaccination. This sequence originates from an adult in good health. The CDR3 DNA reads TGTGCCAGCAAGACAGGGCCGACCGGGGAGCTGTTTTTT. This sequence encodes CASKTGPTGELFF.